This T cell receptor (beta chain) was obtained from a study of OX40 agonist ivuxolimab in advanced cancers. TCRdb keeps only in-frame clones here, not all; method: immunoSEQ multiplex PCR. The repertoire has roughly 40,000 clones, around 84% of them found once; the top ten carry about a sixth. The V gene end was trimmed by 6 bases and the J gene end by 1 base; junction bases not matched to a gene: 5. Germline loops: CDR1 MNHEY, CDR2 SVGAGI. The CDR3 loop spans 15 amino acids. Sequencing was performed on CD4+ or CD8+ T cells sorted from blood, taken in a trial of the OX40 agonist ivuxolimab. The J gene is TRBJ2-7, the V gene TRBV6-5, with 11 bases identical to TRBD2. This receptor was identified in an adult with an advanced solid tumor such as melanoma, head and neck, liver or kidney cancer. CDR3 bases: TGTGCCAGCAGCCCCGGGACTAGCGGTTCCTACGAGCAGTACTTC. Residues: CASSPGTSGSYEQYF.